These T cell receptor beta chains were read from a single sample in a study of T cell changes during pregnancy in multiple sclerosis. The assay was immunoSEQ multiplex PCR, and TCRdb's table has in-frame clones only and misses some. The sample lists about 61,000 clones; 85% to 95% were seen once. The specimen was CD8+ T cells from peripheral blood mononuclear cells, collected in the third trimester of pregnancy. All receptors come from a female donor with multiple sclerosis, enrolled in a pregnancy study. Both conserved end residues are part of each CDR3. The D gene is left open where the match is weak. Only part of the rows carry a size: once, few, many, or a class if the clone is expanded.

>TRBV6-1|-|13|TRBJ2-7|-
CASSNPVTYEQYF
TGTGCCAGCAGTAATCCGGTGACCTACGAGCAGTACTTC
>TRBV9|-|13|TRBJ1-2|-
CASRDQGSWGYTF
TGTGCCAGCAGGGACCAGGGGTCTTGGGGCTACACCTTC
>TRBV30|-|11|TRBJ2-1|-
CAWRADREQFF
TGTGCCTGGAGAGCTGACAGGGAGCAGTTCTTC
>TRBV10-3|-|13|TRBJ1-3|TRBD1
CAVRWDRDHTIYF
TGTGCCGTCCGGTGGGACAGGGACCACACCATATATTTT
>TRBV2|-|14|TRBJ2-7|TRBD2
CASSPLAGVNEQYF
TGTGCCAGCAGTCCCCTAGCGGGAGTTAACGAGCAGTACTTC
>TRBV7-3|-|12|TRBJ2-3|-
CASSPDTDTQYF
TGTGCCAGCAGCCCAGATACAGATACGCAGTATTTT
>TRBV5-6|-|13|TRBJ2-2|-
CASSYRAAGELFF
TGTGCCAGCAGCTACAGGGCCGCCGGGGAGCTGTTTTTT
>TRBV5-1|-|13|TRBJ2-7|-
CASSLGLFYEQYF
TGCGCCAGCAGCCTGGGACTTTTCTACGAGCAGTACTTC
>TRBV11-2|-|17|TRBJ2-1|TRBD2
CASSSLLAGASYNEQFF
TGTGCCAGCAGCTCGCTCCTAGCGGGAGCCTCCTACAATGAGCAGTTCTTC
>TRBV27|-|13|TRBJ2-2|-
CASSFGNAGELFF
TGTGCCAGCAGTTTTGGCAACGCCGGGGAGCTGTTTTTT
>TRBV4-1|-|16|TRBJ2-3|TRBD2
CASGTSGPSSTDTQYF
TGCGCCAGTGGGACTAGCGGTCCCTCTAGCACAGATACGCAGTATTTT
>TRBV4-2|-|13|TRBJ2-1|-
CASSQAGGHEQFF
TGTGCCAGCAGCCAGGCCGGGGGGCATGAGCAGTTCTTC
>TRBV2|few|14|TRBJ2-3|-
CASRWRGARDTQYF
TGTGCCAGCAGGTGGAGGGGCGCGAGGGATACGCAGTATTTT
>TRBV4-2|-|15|TRBJ2-7|-
CASSQDRVPSYEQYF
TGTGCCAGCAGCCAAGACAGGGTCCCCTCCTACGAGCAGTACTTC
>TRBV5-1|-|15|TRBJ2-7|TRBD2
CASSPGLAGAGEQYF
TGCGCCAGCAGCCCCGGACTAGCGGGAGCGGGCGAGCAGTACTTC
>TRBV25-1|-|14|TRBJ2-4|TRBD1
CASSGTGRHAIQYF
TGTGCCAGCAGTGGGACAGGGAGACACGCCATTCAGTACTTC
>TRBV19|-|15|TRBJ2-1|TRBD1
CASTISGTVYNEQFF
TGTGCCAGTACTATATCCGGGACAGTTTACAATGAGCAGTTCTTC
>TRBV5-1|-|13|TRBJ1-1|-
CASSFNTGTEAFF
TGCGCCAGCAGCTTCAACACGGGGACTGAAGCTTTCTTT
>TRBV19|-|15|TRBJ2-2|TRBD2
CASKLAGGDTGELFF
TGTGCCAGTAAGCTAGCGGGGGGGGACACCGGGGAGCTGTTTTTT
>TRBV7-9|-|17|TRBJ2-2|TRBD1
CASMSPGRTGNTGELFF
TGTGCCAGCATGAGTCCCGGCAGGACAGGGAACACCGGGGAGCTGTTTTTT
>TRBV19|-|14|TRBJ2-1|-
CASSVGGSYNEQFF
TGTGCCAGTAGTGTCGGGGGCTCCTACAATGAGCAGTTCTTC
>TRBV7-9|-|14|TRBJ1-4|-
CASSLAQGGEKLFF
TGTGCCAGCAGCTTAGCGCAGGGCGGCGAAAAACTGTTTTTT
>TRBV6-4|once|13|TRBJ2-3|-
CASSEQNTDTQYF
TGTGCCAGCAGTGAGCAGAACACAGATACGCAGTATTTT
>TRBV13|-|17|TRBJ2-7|TRBD2
CASRGRTSGRSPYEQYF
TGTGCCAGCAGGGGACGGACTAGCGGGAGAAGCCCCTACGAGCAGTACTTC
>TRBV19|-|15|TRBJ1-1|-
CASSVPGHGYTEAFF
TGTGCCAGTAGTGTACCGGGACACGGGTACACTGAAGCTTTCTTT
>TRBV14|-|16|TRBJ1-1|-
CASSSDGGGDLSEAFF
TGTGCCAGCAGCTCCGACGGAGGGGGGGACCTTTCCGAAGCTTTCTTT
>TRBV27|-|16|TRBJ2-3|-
CASSLSSAGMGDTQYF
TGTGCCAGCAGTTTATCGAGCGCAGGGATGGGAGATACGCAGTATTTT
>TRBV27|-|15|TRBJ1-1|-
CASSLQSTVNTEAFF
TGTGCCAGCAGTTTACAGAGCACAGTGAACACTGAAGCTTTCTTT
>TRBV9|once|16|TRBJ2-1|TRBD2
CASSPWSGTSVNEQFF
TGTGCCAGCAGCCCCTGGAGCGGGACTTCCGTAAATGAGCAGTTCTTC
>TRBV9|-|13|TRBJ2-7|-
CASSSQGGYEQYF
TGTGCCAGCAGCTCCCAAGGCGGGTACGAGCAGTACTTC
>TRBV27|-|19|TRBJ2-3|TRBD2
CASSLQPLGLAGSTDTQYF
TGTGCCAGCAGTTTACAACCTTTAGGACTAGCGGGGAGCACAGATACGCAGTATTTT
>TRBV7-6|-|16|TRBJ2-7|-
CASSETDSPLYYEQYF
TGTGCCAGCAGCGAGACAGACTCCCCCCTTTACTACGAGCAGTACTTC
>TRBV4-2|-|17|TRBJ2-7|TRBD2
CASSQGASGRTPYEQYF
TGTGCCAGCAGCCAAGGGGCTAGCGGGAGAACCCCCTACGAGCAGTACTTC
>TRBV6-6|-|15|TRBJ2-3|TRBD1
CASNSGTGGTDTQYF
TGTGCCAGCAACTCCGGGACAGGGGGCACAGATACGCAGTATTTT
>TRBV19|few|13|TRBJ2-1|-
CASSIGDFNEQFF
TGTGCCAGTAGTATCGGGGACTTCAATGAGCAGTTCTTC
>TRBV2|-|16|TRBJ2-2|TRBD2
CASSGERGLSREELFF
TGTGCCAGCAGTGGGGAGCGGGGATTATCTAGGGAGGAGCTGTTTTTT
>TRBV29-1|-|13|TRBJ2-7|-
CSVESSENYEQYF
TGCAGCGTTGAATCTAGCGAGAACTACGAGCAGTACTTC
>TRBV7-2|-|16|TRBJ1-1|-
CASSLAGGLMNTEAFF
TGTGCCAGCAGCTTAGCGGGGGGGTTAATGAACACTGAAGCTTTCTTT